This entry concerns a single T cell receptor beta chain. This entry belongs to a study of T cell changes during pregnancy in multiple sclerosis. Germline V gene lookup returns CDR1 MDHEN and CDR2 SYDVKM. This CDR3 is 11 amino acids long. V gave up 8 bases and J gave up 3 bases, with 8 bases separating them. Sequenced by immunoSEQ multiplex PCR; TCRdb stores in-frame clones only, minus some. The repertoire holds tens of thousands of clones, with approximately 90% as singletons. The receptor comes from a female donor with multiple sclerosis, enrolled in a pregnancy study. Sequences were derived from CD4+ T cells from peripheral blood mononuclear cells, sampled after pregnancy. The gene calls are TRBV28 and TRBJ2-7; D is unresolved. The CDR3 DNA sequence: TGTGCCAGCGGCCCGGGCTACGAGCAGTACTTC. As protein: CASGPGYEQYF.